This T cell receptor (beta chain) comes out of a study of OX40 agonist ivuxolimab in advanced cancers. Study details: In this trial design, patients received ivuxolimab intravenously at 0.01 to 10 mg/kg every 2 weeks. Of the patients, three showed partial responses, one with hepatocellular carcinoma and two with cutaneous melanoma. Study findings and constraints: Fewer expanded clones were found on average in CD4+ than in CD8+ T cells. Clonal expansion by week 6 occurred in CD4+ and CD8+ blood T cells (at 0.1 to 3.0 mg/kg).

About this clone: Antigen: not known.

Assay: immunoSEQ multiplex PCR; the TCRdb copy retains only in-frame clones and omits some. The data show 100,000 or so clones, about 96% seen once. The receptor was isolated from an adult with an advanced solid tumor such as melanoma, head and neck, liver or kidney cancer. The sample consisted of CD4+ or CD8+ T cells sorted from blood, taken in a trial of the OX40 agonist ivuxolimab.

The CDR3, as DNA: TGTGCCAGCGAGGACAGTCCGAACACCGGGGAGCTGTTTTTT. Protein product: CASEDSPNTGELFF. The V and J genes are TRBV5-4 and TRBJ2-2, with D tentatively TRBD1 (6 bases). Trimming cost V 7 bases and J 0 bases, with 10 bases left between them. Germline V gene lookup returns CDR1 SGHNT and CDR2 YYREEE (reference sequence). CDR3 length: 14 residues.